This T cell receptor beta chain was profiled in a study of T cell changes during pregnancy in multiple sclerosis. Here immunoSEQ multiplex PCR was the method, and the copy in TCRdb shows in-frame clones only, minus some. Counted here are some 90,000 clones, roughly 90% occurring once; the ten biggest clones make up less than 2%. The CDR3 runs 22 residues. The receptor's source is a female donor with multiple sclerosis, enrolled in a pregnancy study. The material sequenced was peripheral blood, taken in the first trimester of pregnancy. J is TRBJ2-4 and V is TRBV12-2; no DNA check was done on the table's D call, TRBD2. TRBV12-2 is flagged as a pseudogene. The CDR3 nucleotides read TGTGCAAGTCGCTTAGCGGAGGATGTAGCGGGACATCCGGTAGCGGCCAAAAACATTCAGTACTTC. Protein product: CASRLAEDVAGHPVAAKNIQYF.